This entry concerns a single T cell receptor beta chain. Its binding antigen is unknown. No base quality values were provided; no much bigger clone lies one nucleotide off. The entire isolated RNA was reverse transcribed using the High Capacity cDNA Reverse Transcription Kit, and thus expressed TCRB transcripts were sequenced. Naive, central memory and regulatory T cell samples underwent deep immunoSEQ sequencing, averaging around 4 million total reads per sample. After sorted cells were lysed in RLT buffer, RNA was extracted with DNase-treated RNeasy Micro or Mini kits, with the choice depending on cell number. To prevent cross-contamination, each cell subset was processed individually, whereas patient and healthy donor samples were processed jointly. The immunoSEQ multiplex PCR was used to amplify TCRB sequences from cDNA, yielding 87-bp fragments that span the CDR3 region. Amplicons were sequenced on the Illumina HiSeq platform. As for the original processing: PCR bias was computationally corrected using synthetic template baselines, reads within Hamming distance 2 were collapsed, and singletons that could not be merged were discarded. Reads were aligned against IMGT so that V, D and J genes, CDR3 length and insertions or deletions at six rearrangement sites could be assigned. Within each subset, clonotype counts were normalized to the number of sorted cells before true diversity and Gini coefficients were calculated with the tcR R package. The overlap coefficient, calculated on TCRB nucleotide sequences, was used to measure repertoire sharing. As a proxy for the pre-selection repertoire, out-of-frame TCRB sequences from naive cells were analyzed. The table was pulled from immuneACCESS by TCRdb, which kept in-frame rearrangements only. Such tables lose some clones; where checked, under half of the loss comes from unresolved V genes, and the rest has no known cause. D and trimming were read from the DNA, whereas the V and J calls and clone size are those reported in that table. The table for this sample lists about 710,000 clones; roughly 13% of them were counted only once. Of the sample, just under 0.04% is held by the ten largest clones.

V is clipped by 5 bases and J by 4 bases, and the sequence between their germline boundaries is 17 bases long. Including the terminal cysteine and phenylalanine, the CDR3 comprises 14 residues. Only CDR3 DNA remains: 42 bases, in frame from the first base. The germline V gene (reference sequence) supplies CDR1 GTSNPN and CDR2 SVGIG. This record belongs to a study of beta chain features in type 1 diabetes (dated by TCRdb to 2016 to 2019). Study-level background: Mean age, gender distribution, total cell number and subset yield did not differ between patients and healthy donors. A total of about 110 million sorted cells were examined across all samples, and the number of cells per subset was strongly correlated with RNA yield. The study compared the TCRB repertoires of sorted circulating CD4+ T cell subsets in recently diagnosed type 1 diabetes patients with those in matched healthy donors. Regulatory and stem cell-like memory subsets were obtained from only 8 patients and roughly eight healthy donors, while naive and central memory subsets were obtained from all 28 donors.

Each donor gave one peripheral blood draw, approximately 100 mL on average, collected into heparinised tubes. A BD FACSAria II was used to sort naive, central memory, regulatory and stem cell-like memory CD4+ T cells with a panel that included CD45RO, CCR7, CD25, CD127, CD95 and CD27. Purity was above 95% for every sorted population. PBMCs were isolated right away by Lymphoprep density gradient centrifugation and were stained directly, without culture. To minimize batch effects, samples were stained and sorted in pairs, one healthy donor with one patient per experiment. Study-wide conclusions, independent of this receptor: Because cDNA was sequenced instead of genomic DNA, highly expressing activated cells could be over-represented, though the groups showed no difference in activation or CD3 levels. A moderate but significant shortening of TCRB CDR3 length was observed in type 1 diabetes patients in all four CD4+ subsets. At VDJ recombination sites, type 1 diabetes patients had fewer insertions and more deleted nucleotides, which implies abnormalities in thymic rearrangement. The naive, central memory and regulatory TCRB repertoires appeared to resemble one another more closely among patients than among healthy donors. Shorter templates might have been favored by PCR, but patient and control samples were amplified and corrected together, so both groups would have been affected equally by any skew. Because small numbers of individuals were included in the HLA sub-analyses, any influence of HLA type on TCRB rearrangement was left unresolved.

The sequenced sample consisted of naive CD4+ T cells from blood. Per the publication, the cell subset or site label means: true naive CD4+ T cells. This chain is built from TRBV30 and TRBJ1-2; TRBD1 is perhaps the D gene, given 5 matching bases. The TCR originated in a man aged 18 to 29 with type 1 diabetes. The nucleotides are TGTGCCTGGGGCGAGGGGTTTGCCCTCTATGGCTACACCTTC. Its protein reads: CAWGEGFALYGYTF.